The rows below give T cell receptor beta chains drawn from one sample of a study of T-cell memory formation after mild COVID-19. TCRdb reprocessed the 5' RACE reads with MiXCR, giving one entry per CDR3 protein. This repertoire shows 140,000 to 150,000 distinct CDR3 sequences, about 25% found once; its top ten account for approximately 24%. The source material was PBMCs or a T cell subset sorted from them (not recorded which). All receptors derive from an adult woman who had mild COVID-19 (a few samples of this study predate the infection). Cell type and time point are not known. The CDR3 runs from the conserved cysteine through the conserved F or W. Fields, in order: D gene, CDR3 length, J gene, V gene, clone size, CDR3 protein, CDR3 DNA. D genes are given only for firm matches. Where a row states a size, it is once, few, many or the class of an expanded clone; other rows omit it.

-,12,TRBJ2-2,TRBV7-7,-,CASRGLGGELFF,TGTGCCAGCAGAGGGCTGGGCGGGGAGCTGTTTTTT
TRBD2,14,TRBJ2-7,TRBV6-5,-,CASSPFAGGGEQYF,TGTGCCAGCAGCCCTTTCGCGGGAGGGGGCGAGCAGTACTTC
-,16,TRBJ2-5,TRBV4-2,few,CASSQDPGSFQETQYF,TGTGCCAGCAGCCAAGACCCCGGGAGTTTCCAAGAGACCCAGTACTTC
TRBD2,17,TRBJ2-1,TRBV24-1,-,CATSGRTSGHWDNEQFF,TGTGCCACCAGTGGTCGGACTAGCGGGCATTGGGACAATGAGCAGTTCTTC
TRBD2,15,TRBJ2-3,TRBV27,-,CASSFGLAGGLAQYF,TGTGCCAGCAGCTTCGGACTAGCGGGGGGGCTAGCGCAGTATTTT
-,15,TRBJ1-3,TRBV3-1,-,CASSQDSSSGNTIYF,TGTGCCAGCAGCCAAGACAGCAGCTCTGGAAACACCATATATTTT
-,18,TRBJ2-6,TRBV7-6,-,CASSRAELPLSGANVLTF,TGTGCCAGCAGCCGCGCTGAACTCCCGCTCTCTGGGGCCAACGTCCTGACTTTC
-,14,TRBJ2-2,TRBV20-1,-,CSARHSASTGELFF,TGCAGTGCTAGACATAGCGCTTCCACCGGGGAGCTGTTTTTT
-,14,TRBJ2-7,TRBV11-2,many,CASSFGVGAYEQYF,TGTGCCAGCAGCTTCGGGGTCGGGGCCTACGAGCAGTACTTC
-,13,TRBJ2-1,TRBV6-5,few,CSPGLAPSNEQFF,TGTTCTCCCGGGCTAGCTCCTTCCAATGAGCAGTTCTTC
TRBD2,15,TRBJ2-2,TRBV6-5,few,CASSSAGENTGELFF,TGTGCCAGCAGTTCGGCGGGGGAGAACACCGGGGAGCTGTTTTTT
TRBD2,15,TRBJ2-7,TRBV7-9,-,CASSISGANFYEQYF,TGTGCCAGCAGTATAAGCGGGGCAAATTTTTACGAGCAGTACTTC
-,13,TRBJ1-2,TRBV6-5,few,CASSYYPGDGYTF,TGTGCCAGCAGTTATTACCCGGGGGATGGCTACACCTTC
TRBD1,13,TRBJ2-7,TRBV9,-,CASSSGTGNEQYF,TGTGCCAGCAGCTCCGGGACAGGGAATGAGCAGTACTTC
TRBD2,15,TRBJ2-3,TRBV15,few,CATSQDTASGDTQYF,TGTGCCACCAGCCAGGACACCGCTAGCGGGGATACGCAGTATTTT
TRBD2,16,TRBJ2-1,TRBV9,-,CASSLLGLAGLDEQFF,TGTGCCAGCAGCCTCTTGGGACTAGCGGGCTTAGATGAGCAGTTCTTC
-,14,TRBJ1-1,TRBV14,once,CASSQYLQGTEAFF,TGTGCCAGCAGCCAGTACCTACAGGGCACTGAAGCTTTCTTT
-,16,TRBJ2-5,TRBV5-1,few,CASSSEGVAPQETQYF,TGCGCCAGCAGTTCTGAGGGAGTGGCCCCGCAAGAGACCCAGTACTTC
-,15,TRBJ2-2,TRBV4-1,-,CASSQDRGDTGELFF,TGCGCCAGCAGCCAAGATAGGGGGGACACCGGGGAGCTGTTTTTT
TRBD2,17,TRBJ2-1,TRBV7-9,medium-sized,CASSVLAGFKPNNEQFF,TGTGCCAGCAGCGTATTAGCGGGATTTAAACCTAACAATGAGCAGTTCTTC
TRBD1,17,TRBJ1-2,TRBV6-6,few,CASSYLAGTGGLYGYTF,TGTGCCAGCAGTTACTTGGCTGGGACAGGGGGTCTCTATGGCTACACCTTC
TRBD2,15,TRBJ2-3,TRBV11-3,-,CASSSRTSLTDTQYF,TGTGCCAGCAGCTCCCGGACTAGCTTAACGGATACGCAGTATTTT
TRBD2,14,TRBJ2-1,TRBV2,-,CASSERIAGNEQFF,TGTGCCAGCAGTGAGAGGATAGCGGGGAATGAGCAGTTCTTC
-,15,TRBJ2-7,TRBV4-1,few,CASSQEWDGFYEQYF,TGCGCCAGCAGCCAAGAATGGGACGGATTCTACGAGCAGTACTTC
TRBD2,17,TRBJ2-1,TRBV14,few,CASSHFSSGVIYNEQFF,TGTGCCAGCAGCCATTTTTCTAGCGGGGTTATATACAATGAGCAGTTCTTC
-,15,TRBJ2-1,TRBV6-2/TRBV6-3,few,CASGPSGRGKNEQFF,TGTGCCAGCGGACCTTCGGGACGCGGGAAGAATGAGCAGTTCTTC
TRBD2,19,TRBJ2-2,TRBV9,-,CASSVGVVAGVVRTGELFF,TGTGCCAGCAGCGTGGGGGTGGTAGCGGGAGTAGTTCGCACCGGGGAGCTGTTTTTT
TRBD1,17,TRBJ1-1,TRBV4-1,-,CASSQLFGDSPDTEAFF,TGCGCCAGCAGCCAGCTATTCGGGGACAGTCCGGACACTGAAGCTTTCTTT
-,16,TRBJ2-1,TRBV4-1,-,CASSQASGDAYNEQFF,TGCGCCAGCAGCCAAGCATCGGGGGATGCCTACAATGAGCAGTTCTTC
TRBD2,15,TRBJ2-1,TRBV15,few,CATSLRLAGGHEQFF,TGTGCCACCAGCTTACGACTAGCGGGGGGGCATGAGCAGTTCTTC
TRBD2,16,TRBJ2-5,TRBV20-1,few,CSARLPSGAIGETQYF,TGCAGTGCTAGACTTCCTAGCGGGGCGATCGGAGAGACCCAGTACTTC
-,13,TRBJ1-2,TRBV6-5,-,CASRLFQGYGYTF,TGTGCCAGCAGGCTTTTCCAGGGGTATGGCTACACCTTC
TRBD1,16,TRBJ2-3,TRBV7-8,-,CASSLLDRGGTDTQYF,TGTGCCAGCAGCTTACTCGACAGGGGGGGCACAGATACGCAGTATTTT
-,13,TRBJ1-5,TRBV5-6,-,CASSGQQNQPQHF,TGTGCCAGCAGTGGACAGCAGAATCAGCCCCAGCATTTT
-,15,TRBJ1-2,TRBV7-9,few,CASSLAAGPGYGYTF,TGTGCCAGCAGCTTGGCGGCAGGTCCTGGCTATGGCTACACCTTC
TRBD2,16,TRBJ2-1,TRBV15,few,CATSRDRLAGDNEQFF,TGTGCCACCAGCAGAGATCGACTAGCGGGGGACAATGAGCAGTTCTTC
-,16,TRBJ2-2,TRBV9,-,CASSGERGDNTGELFF,TGTGCCAGCAGCGGGGAGAGGGGCGATAACACCGGGGAGCTGTTTTTT
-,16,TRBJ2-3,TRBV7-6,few,CASSSLVPGGTDTQYF,TGTGCCAGCAGCTCCTTGGTCCCGGGTGGCACAGATACGCAGTATTTT
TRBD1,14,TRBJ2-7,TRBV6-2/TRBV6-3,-,CASSRGTDPGEQYF,TGTGCCAGCAGCCGTGGGACAGACCCCGGTGAGCAGTACTTC
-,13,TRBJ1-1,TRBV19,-,CASNRGGGTEAFF,TGTGCCAGTAATAGAGGAGGGGGCACTGAAGCTTTCTTT
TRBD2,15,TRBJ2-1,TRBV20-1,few,CSARITSDSYNEQFF,TGCAGTGCTAGGATCACTAGCGACTCCTACAATGAGCAGTTCTTC
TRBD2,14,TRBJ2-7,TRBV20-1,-,CSATSGSSGYEQYF,TGCAGTGCCACTAGCGGATCTTCAGGGTACGAGCAGTACTTC
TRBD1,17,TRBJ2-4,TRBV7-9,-,CASSPGAGTGGFYIQYF,TGTGCCAGCAGCCCTGGCGCCGGGACAGGGGGCTTTTACATTCAGTACTTC
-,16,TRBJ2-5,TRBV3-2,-,CASSQDQITEKETQYF,TGTGCCAGCAGCCAAGATCAGATAACCGAGAAAGAGACCCAGTACTTC
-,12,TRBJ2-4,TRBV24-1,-,CATSDFGNIQYF,TGTGCCACCAGTGATTTTGGAAACATTCAGTACTTC
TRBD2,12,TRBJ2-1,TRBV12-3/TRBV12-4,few,CASSLWGGEQFF,TGTGCCAGCAGCCTCTGGGGGGGTGAGCAGTTCTTC
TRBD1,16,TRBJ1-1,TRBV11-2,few,CASSVVPGQLNTEAFF,TGTGCCAGCAGCGTCGTCCCGGGACAGTTGAACACTGAAGCTTTCTTT
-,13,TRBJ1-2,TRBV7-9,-,CASSQDRDYGYTF,TGTGCCAGCAGCCAAGACAGAGACTATGGCTACACCTTC
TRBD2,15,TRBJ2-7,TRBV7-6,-,CASSLKGGGAYEQYF,TGTGCCAGCAGCCTAAAAGGCGGGGGGGCCTACGAGCAGTACTTC
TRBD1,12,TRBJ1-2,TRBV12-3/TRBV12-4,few,CASSTGDRGYTF,TGTGCCAGCAGTACAGGGGATCGGGGCTACACCTTC